The text below deals with one T cell receptor (beta chain). Its antigen is unidentified. Recipients received nonmyeloablative bone marrow transplants from related graft donors, with transient mixed chimerism. TCRdb's table, derived via immunoSEQ multiplex PCR, lists solely in-frame clones and lacks some. Counted here are 54,000 or so clones, about 90% occurring once; the ten biggest clones make up about 16%. This CDR3 has 16 residues. Germline CDR1 and CDR2: GTSNPN and SVGIG (reference sequence). The junction had 7 bases not matched to a gene; V was cut back by 0 bases and J by 5 bases. This sample was taken from a study of Tregs in tolerant kidney transplant recipients. Study-wide points: The most relevant donor-specific Treg TCRbeta repertoire apparently came from expansion with activated donor B cells.

The chain employs TRBV30 and TRBJ2-1, with TRBD2 identical over 10 bases. The TCR originated in a human patient who received a combined kidney and bone marrow transplant. The graft donor may account for some of the T cells. Source: CD8+ T cells from blood (PBMCs), taken 24 months after the transplant. CDR3 coding DNA: TGTGCCTGGAGTGTCCCAGCGGGAGGGCCGGACAATGAGCAGTTCTTC. Amino acid sequence: CAWSVPAGGPDNEQFF.